The next 25 T cell receptor beta chains were all read from a single sample in a study of cytomegalovirus exposure and HLA in healthy donors. The PCR used 60 Vbeta and 13 Jbeta primers. Assay used: immunoSEQ multiplex PCR; TCRdb lists only in-frame clones, some missing. Of 200,000 to 250,000 clones in the sample, about 80% were seen once. Sample: PBMCs. These receptors were collected from a man aged 18 to 29 in good health and CMV-seronegative.

V is TRBV11-3 and J is TRBJ1-2; 8 positions agree with TRBD1. V lost 10 bases to trimming and J lost 7 bases; unmatched junction nucleotides: 20. CDR1 and CDR2 (germline): SGHNT, YENEEA. The CDR3 loop spans 16 amino acids. CDR3 nucleotide sequence: TGTGCCATTTCAAACCCTCGCAGGGGGCTTTGGCGTGGCTACACCTTC. Protein sequence: CAISNPRRGLWRGYTF.

V and J are TRBV2 and TRBJ1-1; 7 positions agree with TRBD1. This CDR3 has 12 amino acids. The junction had 8 bases not matched to a gene; V was cut back by 6 bases and J by 10 bases. Germline CDR1 SNHLY, CDR2 FYNNEI. The DNA for the CDR3 is TGTGCCAGCAGCGGACAGGATTGGTCAGCTTTCTTT. This gives the protein CASSGQDWSAFF.

The chain has TRBV9 and TRBJ1-3; weak D call: TRBD1 (5 bases). The V gene's germline CDR1 is SGDLS and CDR2 YYNGEE. V was pared by 4 bases and J by 2 bases, with 19 bases between. The length of the CDR3 is 17 residues. CDR3 residues: CASSSSYRQSPGNTIYF. DNA of the CDR3: TGTGCCAGCAGCTCGTCATATAGACAGAGCCCTGGAAACACCATATATTTT.

CDR3 sequence: CASSVEGLADRMETQYF. The CDR3 region has the DNA TGTGCCAGCAGCGTAGAGGGACTAGCGGACCGGATGGAGACCCAGTACTTC. The rearrangement joins TRBV9 to TRBJ2-5, with TRBD2 identical over 11 bases. After removal of 0 bases from V and 5 bases from J, the junction contained 9 bases not matched to a gene. CDR1 SGDLS and CDR2 YYNGEE come from the germline V gene. This CDR3 contains 17 residues.

The chain is built from TRBV10-2 and TRBJ2-7; D may be TRBD2 (6 bases). The length of the CDR3 is 15 residues. CDR1 and CDR2 (germline): WSHSY, SAAADI. Trimming left V 9 bases short and J 1 base short, with 19 bases between. CDR3 protein: CASSPRDGRSYEQYF. CDR3 nucleotide sequence: TGCGCCAGTAGCCCCCGGGACGGGAGATCCTACGAGCAGTACTTC.

The rearrangement links TRBV7-8 to TRBJ2-7, with 7 bases matching TRBD2. Germline-derived CDR1 and CDR2 are SGHVS and FQNEAQ. This CDR3 region has 14 residues. V gave up 5 bases and J gave up 2 bases; unmatched junction bases: 6. CDR3 loop: CASSSGMGTYEQYF. The CDR3 nucleotides read TGTGCCAGCAGCAGCGGGATGGGGACCTACGAGCAGTACTTC.

This clone appeared a few times. This sequence joins TRBV5-1 and TRBJ2-5, with D tentatively TRBD2 (6 bases). The CDR3 length is 14 residues. The ends were cut back, 4 bases at V and 5 bases at J, with 15 bases in the middle. Germline values: CDR1 SGHRS, CDR2 YFSETQ. The CDR3 is CASSRDGGAETQYF. DNA of the CDR3: TGCGCCAGCAGCCGGGACGGCGGGGCGGAGACCCAGTACTTC.

This CDR3 is CASSSSGSMREQYF. Written as DNA, the CDR3 is TGTGCCAGCAGTTCAAGCGGGAGTATGAGGGAGCAGTACTTC. This chain uses TRBV28 with TRBJ2-7, with 8 bases that match TRBD2. The V and J ends lost 4 bases and 7 bases, in that order; junction bases with no gene match: 9. CDR3 length: 14 amino acids. Looked up from germline, CDR1 is MDHEN and CDR2 is SYDVKM.

The gene calls are TRBV9 and TRBJ2-1; 9 positions agree with TRBD1. CDR3 size: 15 residues. V shed 0 bases, J shed 5 bases, and the junction held 3 bases outside the gene matches. Germline loops: CDR1 SGDLS, CDR2 YYNGEE. This CDR3 reads CASSVERTGDNEQFF. The CDR3 DNA reads as TGTGCCAGCAGCGTAGAGCGGACAGGGGACAATGAGCAGTTCTTC.

This sequence joins TRBV11-2 and TRBJ2-7; 7 bases are shared with TRBD2. Germline loops: CDR1 SGHAT, CDR2 FQNNGV. CDR3 length: 14 amino acids. Trimming at V came to 4 bases and at J to 2 bases, leaving 5 bases not matched to a gene. CDR3 sequence (DNA): TGTGCCAGCAGCTCTATAGCGGGTGCCTACGAGCAGTACTTC. Its protein is CASSSIAGAYEQYF.

This chain connects TRBV10-2 to TRBJ2-5, with 12 bases matching TRBD2. Trimming took 6 bases from V and 4 from J; bases not matched to a gene: 3. Germline CDR1 is WSHSY and CDR2 is SAAADI. The CDR3 has 14 amino acids. The CDR3 region is CASRLAGGTETQYF. In DNA form, the CDR3 reads TGCGCCAGCAGACTAGCGGGAGGAACAGAGACCCAGTACTTC.

J is TRBJ1-2 and V is TRBV2; the match to TRBD1 covers 7 bases. The CDR3 loop spans 12 amino acids. V shed 4 bases, J shed 6 bases, and the junction held 2 bases outside the gene matches. Per the germline V gene, CDR1 is SNHLY and CDR2 is FYNNEI. The DNA for the CDR3 is TGTGCCAGCAGTGGACAGGGAGATGGCTACACCTTC. It codes for CASSGQGDGYTF. The full variable domain, rest sourced from reference TRBV2 and TRBJ1-2, is EPEVTQTPSHQVTQMGQEVILRCVPISNHLYFYWYRQILGQKVEFLVSFYNNEISEKSEIFDDQFSVERPDGSNFTLKIRSTKLEDSAMYFCASSGQGDGYTFGSGTRLTVV.

The CDR3 region is CASSTGQGVYTF. Here the CDR3 DNA reads TGTGCCAGCAGCACGGGACAGGGGGTCTACACCTTC. This chain connects TRBV9 to TRBJ1-2, with 11 bases identical to TRBD1. CDR1 is SGDLS, CDR2 YYNGEE, per germline. The V segment lost 4 bases and the J segment 10 bases; nucleotides outside the gene matches: 3. The CDR3 contains 12 residues.

In its sample, this clone was seen once. The chain links TRBV28 to TRBJ1-2; D perhaps matches TRBD1 (6 bases). The CDR3 sequence is 13 residues long. Trimming took off 5 bases at V and 2 bases at J, with 9 bases between the two ends. In germline, CDR1 is MDHEN, CDR2 SYDVKM. The CDR3 is CASSPGQNYGYTF. The CDR3 DNA sequence: TGTGCCAGCAGTCCCGGACAGAACTATGGCTACACCTTC.

CDR3 coding DNA: TGTGCCAGCAGCGGACCCCCTAGCGGGGGTTCCTCCTACAATGAGCAGTTCTTC. This codes for CASSGPPSGGSSYNEQFF. J is TRBJ2-1 and V is TRBV9; TRBD2 agrees at 10 bases. V lost 3 bases and J lost 0; bases outside the gene matches: 9. Germline loops: CDR1 SGDLS, CDR2 YYNGEE. This CDR3 has 18 amino acids.

V is TRBV29-1 and J is TRBJ2-3; 12 bases fit TRBD2. The CDR3 is made up of 13 amino acids. The germline gives CDR1 SQVTM, CDR2 ANQGSEA. V trimming: 5 bases; J trimming: 8 bases; junction bases outside the gene matches: 5. CDR3 amino acids: CSVRLAGGVTQYF. The CDR3 DNA is TGCAGCGTTAGGCTAGCGGGAGGGGTTACGCAGTATTTT.

The chain recombines TRBV6-5 with TRBJ2-7; 7 bases agree with TRBD2. The V gene's germline CDR1 is MNHEY and CDR2 SVGAGI. V trimming: 3 bases; J trimming: 6 bases; junction bases outside the gene matches: 5. The CDR3 totals 13 residues. The CDR3 reads CASSYLGGTEQYF. The CDR3 region has the DNA TGTGCCAGCAGTTATTTGGGGGGGACCGAGCAGTACTTC.

The rearrangement joins TRBV28 to TRBJ1-2, with D possibly matching TRBD1 (6 bases). Looked up from germline, CDR1 is MDHEN and CDR2 is SYDVKM. V lost 6 bases and J lost 8, with 13 bases in between. The CDR3 sequence is 12 residues long. CDR3 protein: CASSSTGNGYTF. CDR3 bases: TGTGCCAGCAGCTCCACAGGGAACGGCTACACCTTC.

The chain is built from TRBV30 and TRBJ1-6, with TRBD1 identical over 8 bases. V shed 0 bases, J shed 10 bases, and the junction held 8 bases outside the gene matches. CDR1 GTSNPN and CDR2 SVGIG come from the germline V gene (reference sequence). This CDR3 is built from 15 residues. CDR3 amino acids: CAWSVAQGEGSPLHF. In nucleotides, the CDR3 is TGTGCCTGGAGTGTTGCACAGGGGGAAGGATCACCCCTCCACTTT.

The J gene is TRBJ1-1, the V gene TRBV6-5, with TRBD1 matching over 7 bases. Unmatched junction bases numbered 5, after V lost 6 bases and J lost 1 base. Germline V CDR1 and CDR2: MNHEY, SVGAGI. There are 14 residues in the CDR3. For the CDR3, the DNA is TGTGCCAGCAGCCTAACAGGGGCGAACACTGAAGCTTTCTTT. Its protein is CASSLTGANTEAFF.

The chain recombines TRBV5-1 with TRBJ2-3; 8 bases align to TRBD2. The CDR3 consists of 17 residues. Germline-derived CDR1 and CDR2 are SGHRS and YFSETQ. V lost 3 bases to trimming and J lost 1 base; unmatched junction nucleotides: 10. The CDR3 spells CASSSRRGGFGTDTQYF. In nucleotides, the CDR3 is TGCGCCAGCAGCTCGCGTCGGGGGGGGTTTGGCACAGATACGCAGTATTTT.

The V gene is TRBV7-6, the J gene TRBJ2-2; 9 nucleotides line up with TRBD2. Germline V lookup: CDR1 SGHVS, CDR2 FNYEAQ. The trim removed 6 bases at V and 6 bases at J, leaving 5 bases unmatched. This CDR3 is 14 amino acids long. In DNA, the CDR3 is TGTGCCAGCAGTTTTAGCGGGAGTTCCGGGGAGCTGTTTTTT. This translates into CASSFSGSSGELFF.

This clone was seen a few times. V gene TRBV7-8 combines with J gene TRBJ1-2, with TRBD1 matching 9 bases. Trimming took 2 bases from V and 7 from J; bases not matched to a gene: 8. The CDR3 spans 15 residues. From germline, CDR1 is SGHVS and CDR2 FQNEAQ. The CDR3 nucleotides read TGTGCCAGCAGCTTACCCCTGACAGGGGGTGGTGGCTACACCTTC. Translation gives CASSLPLTGGGGYTF.

The genes are TRBV7-9 and TRBJ1-2; 8 nucleotides match TRBD1. CDR1 is SEHNR and CDR2 is FQNEAQ in the germline V gene (reference sequence). The CDR3 contains 15 residues. Trimming at V came to 4 bases and at J to 5 bases, leaving 9 bases not matched to a gene. The chain's CDR3 is CASSSPDRERYGYTF. Written as DNA, the CDR3 is TGTGCCAGCAGCTCACCGGACAGGGAGAGATATGGCTACACCTTC.

The CDR3 bases are TGTGCCAGCAGCCGTGGACTAGCGCCTTTCAATGAGCAGTTCTTC. Translated, it gives CASSRGLAPFNEQFF. The chain links TRBV7-3 to TRBJ2-1; 9 nucleotides line up with TRBD2. CDR3 length: 15 amino acids. Germline V lookup: CDR1 SGHTA, CDR2 FQGTGA. Trimming at V came to 5 bases and at J to 6 bases, leaving 8 bases not matched to a gene.